Below, 5 T cell receptor beta chains from the same sample are listed, as sequenced in a study of post-analysis software for immune sequencing data. General study results and limits: TRBV5-6, TRBV5-1 and TRBV20-1 belonged to a set of about 5 TRBV segments that were more frequent in patients than controls.

These TCRs are of unknown antigen specificity. Researchers reported that TCR beta cDNA libraries carried unique molecular identifiers. TCRdb reanalysed the PCR reads using MiXCR and keeps one entry per CDR3 protein. The data contain 700,000 to 800,000 distinct CDR3 sequences, about 27% of them singletons. The material sequenced was blood. These receptors all stem from a girl between 5 and 17 years old with multiple sclerosis.

This clonotype has only a few counts. The chain recombines TRBV20-1 with TRBJ2-3; TRBD2 aligns across 9 bases. Germline trimming cut 3 bases from V and 0 bases from J; bases unmatched to any gene: 13. Looked up from germline, CDR1 is DFQATT and CDR2 is SNEGSKA (reference sequence). The CDR3 is made up of 18 amino acids. For the CDR3, the DNA is TGCAGTGCTAGGCCCGGAGTAGCGGGGGCCCCTAGCACAGATACGCAGTATTTT. Translating gives CSARPGVAGAPSTDTQYF.

This clonotype was counted at least ten times. This sequence joins TRBV20-1 and TRBJ2-1; 7 bases are a match to TRBD2. Germline V gene data show CDR1 as DFQATT and CDR2 as SNEGSKA (reference sequence). There are 15 residues in the CDR3. Trimming took 0 bases from V and 3 from J; bases not matched to a gene: 5. The CDR3, as DNA: TGCAGTGCTAGAGATCGGGCGGGAGTCTACAATGAGCAGTTCTTC. Residues: CSARDRAGVYNEQFF.

The chain has TRBV6-2 or TRBV6-3 and TRBJ2-4, with 7 positions matching TRBD1. The V segment lost 8 bases and the J segment 4 bases; nucleotides outside the gene matches: 5. Per the germline V gene, CDR1 is MNHEY and CDR2 is SVGEGT. The length of the CDR3 is 13 residues. This CDR3 is CASRGGRKNIQYF. CDR3 nucleotide sequence: TGTGCCAGCCGAGGGGGCAGGAAAAACATTCAGTACTTC.

This rearrangement joins TRBV11-2 to TRBJ2-1, with 8 bases that match TRBD1. CDR1 is SGHAT and CDR2 is FQNNGV in the germline V gene. This CDR3 has 15 residues. V was pared by 5 bases and J by 4 bases, with 7 bases of the junction left unmatched. The CDR3 coding sequence is TGTGCCAGCAGCCGTAACAGGGGGACTTACAATGAGCAGTTCTTC. This encodes CASSRNRGTYNEQFF.

The table lists this clonotype with a few counts. The chain uses TRBV20-1 and TRBJ2-5, with 9 nucleotides matching TRBD2. V shed 3 bases, J shed 3 bases, and the junction held 5 bases outside the gene matches. Germline CDR1 is DFQATT and CDR2 is SNEGSKA (reference sequence). The length of the CDR3 is 14 residues. The CDR3 reads CSASLLAGKETQYF. Here the CDR3 DNA reads TGCAGTGCTAGCCTCCTAGCGGGGAAAGAGACCCAGTACTTC.